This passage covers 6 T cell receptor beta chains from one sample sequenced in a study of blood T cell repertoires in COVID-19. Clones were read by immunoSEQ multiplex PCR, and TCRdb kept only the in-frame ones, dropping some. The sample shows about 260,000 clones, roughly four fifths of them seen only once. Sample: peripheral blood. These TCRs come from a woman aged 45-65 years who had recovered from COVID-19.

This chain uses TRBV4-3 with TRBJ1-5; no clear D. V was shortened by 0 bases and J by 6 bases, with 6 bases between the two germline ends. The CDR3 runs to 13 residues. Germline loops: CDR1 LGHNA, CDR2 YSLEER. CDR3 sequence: CASSQDWSQPQHF. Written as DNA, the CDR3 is TGCGCCAGCAGCCAAGATTGGAGTCAGCCCCAGCATTTT.

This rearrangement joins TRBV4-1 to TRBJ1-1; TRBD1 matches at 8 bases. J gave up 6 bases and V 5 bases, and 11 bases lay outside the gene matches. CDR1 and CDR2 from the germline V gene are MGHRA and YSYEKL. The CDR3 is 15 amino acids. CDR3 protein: CASSNPGTGLSEAFF. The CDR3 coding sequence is TGCGCCAGCAGCAACCCCGGGACAGGACTCTCTGAAGCTTTCTTT.

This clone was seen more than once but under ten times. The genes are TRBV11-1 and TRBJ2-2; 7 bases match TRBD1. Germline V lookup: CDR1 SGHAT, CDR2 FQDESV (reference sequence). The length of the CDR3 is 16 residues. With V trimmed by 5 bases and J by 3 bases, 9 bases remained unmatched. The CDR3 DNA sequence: TGTGCCAGCAGCCCAAACGAGGGGGCTTACACCGGGGAGCTGTTTTTT. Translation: CASSPNEGAYTGELFF.

The CDR3 sequence: CASSSAGTSGNTGELFF. The CDR3 DNA follows: TGTGCCAGCAGCTCTGCCGGGACTAGCGGGAACACCGGGGAGCTGTTTTTT. The genes are TRBV11-2 and TRBJ2-2, with TRBD2 identical over 11 bases. Germline CDR1 and CDR2: SGHAT and FQNNGV. Trimming took 4 bases from V and 1 from J; bases not matched to a gene: 5. The CDR3 is 17 amino acids.

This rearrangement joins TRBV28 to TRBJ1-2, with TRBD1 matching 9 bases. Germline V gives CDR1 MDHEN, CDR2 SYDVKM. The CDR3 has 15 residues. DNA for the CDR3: TGTGCGACAGGATCGGGACAGGGCCGCGACTATGGCTACACCTTC. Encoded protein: CATGSGQGRDYGYTF.

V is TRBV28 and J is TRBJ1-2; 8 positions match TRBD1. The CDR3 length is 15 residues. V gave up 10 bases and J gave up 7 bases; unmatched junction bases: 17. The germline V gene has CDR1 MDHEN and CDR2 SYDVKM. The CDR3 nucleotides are TGTGCCACCGAGAGGAGGGGACAGGTGGCCTCTGGCTACACCTTC. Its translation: CATERRGQVASGYTF.